The 20 T cell receptor beta chains below all came from one sample that was sequenced in a study of OX40 agonist ivuxolimab in advanced cancers. This table comes from immunoSEQ multiplex PCR, and its TCRdb copy is limited to in-frame clones, with some not included. The table includes about 43,000 clones, around 90% detected once. Sequencing was performed on CD4+ or CD8+ T cells sorted from blood, taken in a trial of the OX40 agonist ivuxolimab. These receptors originate from an adult with an advanced solid tumor such as melanoma, head and neck, liver or kidney cancer.

The chain carries TRBV28 and TRBJ2-7; maybe TRBD2 (6 bases). The CDR3 extends over 16 amino acids. Germline CDR1 reads MDHEN; CDR2 reads SYDVKM. The V end lost 6 bases, the J end lost 1 base, and 19 bases lay between the germline ends. CDR3 sequence: CASSSQARGWSYEQYF. As DNA, the CDR3 is TGTGCCAGCAGCTCCCAAGCTCGGGGGTGGTCCTACGAGCAGTACTTC. Variable domain in full (rest from reference TRBV28 and TRBJ2-7): DVKVTQSSRYLVKRTGEKVFLECVQDMDHENMFWYRQDPGLGLRLIYFSYDVKMKEKGDIPEGYSVSREKKERFSLILESASTNQTSMYLCASSSQARGWSYEQYFGPGTRLTVT.

The rearrangement uses TRBV29-1 and TRBJ1-2; 7 positions match TRBD1. J gave up 3 bases and V 3 bases, and 4 bases lay outside the gene matches. Germline assignment: CDR1 SQVTM and CDR2 ANQGSEA. This CDR3 contains 13 residues. The CDR3, as DNA: TGCAGCGTTGATGAAGGGGGCCACTATGGCTACACCTTC. It codes for CSVDEGGHYGYTF.

The chain combines TRBV4-1 with TRBJ2-2, with 11 bases aligning to TRBD1. The CDR3 has 16 residues. The V segment lost 3 bases and the J segment 7 bases; nucleotides outside the gene matches: 7. In germline, CDR1 is MGHRA, CDR2 YSYEKL. CDR3 region: CASSQDRGRWVGELFF. The CDR3 DNA reads as TGCGCCAGCAGCCAGGACAGGGGGCGGTGGGTCGGGGAGCTGTTTTTT.

The chain couples TRBV13 to TRBJ2-1; 11 nucleotides line up with TRBD2. CDR3 length: 19 residues. Germline CDR1 and CDR2: PRHDT and FYEKMQ (reference sequence). J gave up 4 bases and V 2 bases, and 13 bases lay outside the gene matches. DNA for the CDR3: TGTGCCAGCAGCTTACGGGGTCTAGCGGGAGGCCACACATACAATGAGCAGTTCTTC. Translating gives CASSLRGLAGGHTYNEQFF.

This clone was observed a handful of times. The chain carries TRBV12-5 and TRBJ2-7; D perhaps matches TRBD1 (5 bases). Trimming removed 6 bases at V and 0 bases at J, with 21 bases between. CDR3 length: 17 amino acids. CDR1 LGHNT and CDR2 FRNRAP come from the germline V gene. CDR3 bases: TGTGCTAGTGGCCCCTTCCAGGGTTACCAAATCTCCTACGAGCAGTACTTC. Protein: CASGPFQGYQISYEQYF.

This clone was found a few times. The chain couples TRBV28 to TRBJ1-5; D uncertain. V shed 6 bases and J shed 3 bases, with 18 bases lying between them. Germline CDR1 MDHEN, CDR2 SYDVKM. The CDR3 is 16 amino acids. The CDR3 nucleotides read TGTGCCAGCAGGTTTTCGACCACCTCCTTCAATCAGCCCCAGCATTTT. Translating gives CASRFSTTSFNQPQHF.

This chain links TRBV7-5 with TRBJ1-5. TRBV7-5 is marked as a pseudogene. This CDR3 is built from 13 residues. This CDR3 is CASSSHEVQPQHF. In DNA, the CDR3 is TGTGCCAGCAGCTCACACGAGGTGCAGCCCCAGCATTTT.

The chain has TRBV30 and TRBJ2-1; D possibly corresponds to TRBD2 (6 bases). V was shortened by 3 bases and J by 2 bases, with 14 bases between the two germline ends. The germline gives CDR1 GTSNPN, CDR2 SVGIG (reference sequence). The CDR3 contains 15 residues. The CDR3 here is CAWSPWREAYNEQFF. Written as DNA, the CDR3 is TGTGCCTGGAGCCCTTGGCGGGAAGCCTACAATGAGCAGTTCTTC.

The rearrangement joins TRBV5-6 to TRBJ2-7; possible D gene TRBD2, 6 bases. The CDR3 contains 18 residues. Germline lookup yields CDR1 SGHDT and CDR2 YYEEEE. Trimming took off 3 bases at V and 2 bases at J, with 24 bases between the two ends. In nucleotides, the CDR3 is TGTGCCAGCAGCTCCCTGCTGGGGGGAAGGGTTTATCCCTACGAGCAGTACTTC. It translates to CASSSLLGGRVYPYEQYF. Full variable domain (remainder filled in from reference TRBV5-6 and TRBJ2-7): DAGVTQSPTHLIKTRGQQVTLRCSPKSGHDTVSWYQQALGQGPQFIFQYYEEEERQRGNFPDRFSGHQFPNYSSELNVNALLLGDSALYLCASSSLLGGRVYPYEQYFGPGTRLTVT.

The V and J genes are TRBV7-6 and TRBJ2-5; 8 nucleotides match TRBD2. V gave up 2 bases and J gave up 0 bases; unmatched junction bases: 11. The CDR3 has 18 amino acids. Germline-derived CDR1 and CDR2 are SGHVS and FNYEAQ. CDR3 nucleotide sequence: TGTGCCAGCAGCTTACTTGGTAGCGGGACCCCACACCAAGAGACCCAGTACTTC. Translated: CASSLLGSGTPHQETQYF.

The gene calls are TRBV9 and TRBJ1-1; D is unresolved. Trimming removed 4 bases from V and 5 bases from J, with 12 bases in between. Germline V gene sequence: CDR1 SGDLS, CDR2 YYNGEE. This CDR3 region has 13 residues. DNA for the CDR3: TGTGCCAGCAGCCCCGCTCTGGGAACTGAAGCTTTCTTT. Amino acids: CASSPALGTEAFF.

This rearrangement joins TRBV7-9 to TRBJ1-2; D is uncertain. There are 13 residues in the CDR3. V lost 2 bases to trimming and J lost 4 bases, with 8 bases between them. CDR1 and CDR2 from the germline V gene are SEHNR and FQNEAQ (reference sequence). The CDR3 coding sequence is TGTGCCAGCAGCTTATCAACGGCCTATGGCTACACCTTC. Translation gives CASSLSTAYGYTF. The full variable domain, rest sourced from reference TRBV7-9 and TRBJ1-2, is DTGVSQNPRHKITKRGQNVTFRCDPISEHNRLYWYRQTLGQGPEFLTYFQNEAQLEKSRLLSDRFSAERPKGSFSTLEIQRTEQGDSAMYLCASSLSTAYGYTFGSGTRLTVV.

The J gene is TRBJ2-7, the V gene TRBV11-2, with 13 bases identical to TRBD2. The CDR3 extends over 15 amino acids. The germline V gene encodes CDR1 SGHAT and CDR2 FQNNGV. The J segment lost 7 bases and the V segment lost 2 bases, leaving 5 bases of the junction unmatched. The CDR3 sequence: CASSLRTSGSREQYF. The CDR3 DNA reads TGTGCCAGCAGCTTAAGGACTAGCGGGAGTCGGGAGCAGTACTTC.

This chain connects TRBV9 to TRBJ2-2, with 7 bases that match TRBD2. The CDR3 runs to 15 residues. CDR1 and CDR2 from the germline V gene are SGDLS and YYNGEE. V shed 4 bases, J shed 6 bases, and the junction held 9 bases outside the gene matches. CDR3 region: CASSMGGGHSGELFF. The CDR3 DNA is TGTGCCAGCAGCATGGGGGGAGGGCATTCCGGGGAGCTGTTTTTT.

The gene calls are TRBV11-1 and TRBJ1-1; D gene ambiguous. The germline V and J ends were trimmed by 1 base and 1 base, with 7 bases remaining between them. The CDR3 sequence is 14 residues long. Germline V gives CDR1 SGHAT, CDR2 FQDESV (reference sequence). CDR3 in DNA: TGTGCCAGCAGCTTAGTGGGTGGGAACACTGAAGCTTTCTTT. This gives the protein CASSLVGGNTEAFF.

The chain links TRBV6-6 to TRBJ1-1, with D uncertain. V was shortened by 2 bases and J by 1 base, with 8 bases between the two germline ends. The germline V gene encodes CDR1 MNHNY and CDR2 SVGAGI (reference sequence). The CDR3 extends over 14 amino acids. The CDR3 here is CASSYSHSNTEAFF. The CDR3 coding sequence is TGTGCCAGCAGTTACAGCCACTCGAACACTGAAGCTTTCTTT.

The chain recombines TRBV10-3 with TRBJ2-1; the D gene is possibly TRBD2 (6 bases). CDR1 ENHRY and CDR2 SYGVKD come from the germline V gene. The CDR3 totals 16 residues. The ends were cut back, 4 bases at V and 0 bases at J, with 13 bases in the middle. The CDR3 sequence: CAISGRAESSYNEQFF. The DNA of the CDR3 is TGTGCCATCAGTGGGAGGGCCGAGAGCTCCTACAATGAGCAGTTCTTC.

CDR3 DNA sequence: TGTGCCAGCAGCATGGACAGTAACACTGAAGCTTTCTTT. Its protein is CASSMDSNTEAFF. V and J are TRBV13 and TRBJ1-1, with D possibly TRBD1 on 6 matching bases. Trimming took off 5 bases at V and 2 bases at J, with 9 bases between the two ends. This CDR3 region has 13 residues. In germline, CDR1 is PRHDT, CDR2 FYEKMQ (reference sequence). The full variable domain, with the rest looked up from reference TRBV13 and TRBJ1-1, is AAGVIQSPRHLIKEKRETATLKCYPIPRHDTVYWYQQGPGQDPQFLISFYEKMQSDKGSIPDRFSAQQFSDYHSELNMSSLELGDSALYFCASSMDSNTEAFFGQGTRLTVV.

The rearrangement links TRBV11-2 to TRBJ1-1, with unresolved D. Germline loops: CDR1 SGHAT, CDR2 FQNNGV. V was trimmed by 3 bases and J by 1 base, leaving 6 bases between them. The CDR3 sequence is 13 residues long. This CDR3 is CASSLYRNTEAFF. DNA for the CDR3: TGTGCCAGCAGCTTGTACAGGAACACTGAAGCTTTCTTT. The variable domain in full, completed from reference TRBV11-2 and TRBJ1-1, reads EAGVAQSPRYKIIEKRQSVAFWCNPISGHATLYWYQQILGQGPKLLIQFQNNGVVDDSQLPKDRFSAERLKGVDSTLKIQPAKLEDSAVYLCASSLYRNTEAFFGQGTRLTVV.

This chain joins TRBV21-1 and TRBJ1-6; TRBD1, as called in the table, went unchecked against the DNA. TRBV21-1 is tagged as a pseudogene. The CDR3 is 18 residues long. This CDR3 is CASSKGGGGRGRRSPLHF. CDR3 nucleotide sequence: TGTGCCAGCAGCAAAGGGGGCGGTGGCAGGGGGCGACGGTCACCCCTCCACTTT.